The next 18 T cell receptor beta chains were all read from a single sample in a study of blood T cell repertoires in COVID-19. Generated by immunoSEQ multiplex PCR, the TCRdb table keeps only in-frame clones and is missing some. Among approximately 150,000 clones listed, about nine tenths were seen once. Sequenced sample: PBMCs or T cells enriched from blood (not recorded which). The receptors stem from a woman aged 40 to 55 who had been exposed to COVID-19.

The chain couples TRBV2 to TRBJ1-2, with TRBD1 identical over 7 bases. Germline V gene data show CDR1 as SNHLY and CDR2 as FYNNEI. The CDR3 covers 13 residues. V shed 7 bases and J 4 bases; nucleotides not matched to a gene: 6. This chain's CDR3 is CASNQGGSYGYTF. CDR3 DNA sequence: TGTGCCAGCAATCAAGGGGGCTCCTATGGCTACACCTTC.

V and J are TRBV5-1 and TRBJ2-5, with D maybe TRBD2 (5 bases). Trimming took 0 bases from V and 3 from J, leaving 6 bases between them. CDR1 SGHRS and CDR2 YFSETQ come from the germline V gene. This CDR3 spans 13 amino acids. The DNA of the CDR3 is TGCGCCAGCAGCTTGGCGGGAAAAGAGACCCAGTACTTC. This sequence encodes CASSLAGKETQYF.

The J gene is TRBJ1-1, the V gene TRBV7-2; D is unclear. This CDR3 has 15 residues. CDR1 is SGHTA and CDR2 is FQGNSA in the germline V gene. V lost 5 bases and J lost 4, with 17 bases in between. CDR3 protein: CASSPVPQVTTEAFF. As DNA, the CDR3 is TGTGCCAGCAGCCCAGTCCCCCAGGTGACCACTGAAGCTTTCTTT.

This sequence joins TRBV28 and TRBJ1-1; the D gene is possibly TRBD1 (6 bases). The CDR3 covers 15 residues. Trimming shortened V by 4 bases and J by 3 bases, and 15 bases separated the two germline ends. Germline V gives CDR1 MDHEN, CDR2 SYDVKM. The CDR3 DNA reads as TGTGCCAGCAGTTCTTGGGACAAACGGGACACTGAAGCTTTCTTT. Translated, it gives CASSSWDKRDTEAFF.

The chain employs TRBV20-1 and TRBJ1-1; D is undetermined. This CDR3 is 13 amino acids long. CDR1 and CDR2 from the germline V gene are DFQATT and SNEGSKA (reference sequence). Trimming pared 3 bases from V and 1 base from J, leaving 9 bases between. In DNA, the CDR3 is TGCAGTGCTAGTCGCCGGTGGAACACTGAAGCTTTCTTT. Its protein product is CSASRRWNTEAFF.

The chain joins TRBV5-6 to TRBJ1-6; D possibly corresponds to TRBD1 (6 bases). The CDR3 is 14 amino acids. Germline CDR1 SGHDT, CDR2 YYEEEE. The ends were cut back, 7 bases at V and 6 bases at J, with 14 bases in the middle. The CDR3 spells CASSRGRGNSPLHF. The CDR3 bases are TGTGCCAGCTCCAGGGGTCGAGGTAATTCACCCCTCCACTTT.

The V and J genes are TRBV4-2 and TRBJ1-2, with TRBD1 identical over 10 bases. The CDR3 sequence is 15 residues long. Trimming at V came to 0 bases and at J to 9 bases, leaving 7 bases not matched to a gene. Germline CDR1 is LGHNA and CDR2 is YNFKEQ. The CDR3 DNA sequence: TGTGCCAGCAGCCAAGATAGGGACAGGGGAGGGAGCTACACCTTC. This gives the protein CASSQDRDRGGSYTF.

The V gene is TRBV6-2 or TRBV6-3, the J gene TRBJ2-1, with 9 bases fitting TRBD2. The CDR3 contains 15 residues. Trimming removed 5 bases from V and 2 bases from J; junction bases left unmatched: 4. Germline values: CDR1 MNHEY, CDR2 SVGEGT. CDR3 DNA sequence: TGTGCCAGCAGTCAAGGACTAGCGCCCTACAATGAGCAGTTCTTC. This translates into CASSQGLAPYNEQFF.

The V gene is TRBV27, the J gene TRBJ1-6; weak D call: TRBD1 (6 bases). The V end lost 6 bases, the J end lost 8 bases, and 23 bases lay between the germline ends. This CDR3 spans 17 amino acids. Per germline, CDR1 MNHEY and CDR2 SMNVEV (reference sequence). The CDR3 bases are TGTGCCAGCAGCCAGGGGCGAGGGTTTATGCTCGATTCACCCCTCCACTTT. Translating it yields CASSQGRGFMLDSPLHF.

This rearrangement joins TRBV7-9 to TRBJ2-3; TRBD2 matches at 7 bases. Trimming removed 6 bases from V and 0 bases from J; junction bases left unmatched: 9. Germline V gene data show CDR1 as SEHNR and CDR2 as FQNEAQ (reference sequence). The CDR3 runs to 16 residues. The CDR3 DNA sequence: TGTGCCAGCAGAGGCGCTAGCGGCCCAAGCACAGATACGCAGTATTTT. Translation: CASRGASGPSTDTQYF.

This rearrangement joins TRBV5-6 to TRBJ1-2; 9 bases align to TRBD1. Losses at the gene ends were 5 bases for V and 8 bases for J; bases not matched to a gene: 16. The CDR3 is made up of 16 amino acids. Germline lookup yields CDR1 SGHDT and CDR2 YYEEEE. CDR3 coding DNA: TGTGCCAGCAGATACAGAAGGGACAGGGCCTTCCCCGGCTACACCTTC. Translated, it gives CASRYRRDRAFPGYTF.

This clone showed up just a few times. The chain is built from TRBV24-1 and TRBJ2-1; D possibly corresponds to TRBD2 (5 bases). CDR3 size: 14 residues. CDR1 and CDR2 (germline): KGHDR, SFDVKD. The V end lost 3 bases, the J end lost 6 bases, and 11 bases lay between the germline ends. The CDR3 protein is CATSDARTLNEQFF. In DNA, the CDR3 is TGTGCCACCAGTGATGCAAGGACTCTCAATGAGCAGTTCTTC.

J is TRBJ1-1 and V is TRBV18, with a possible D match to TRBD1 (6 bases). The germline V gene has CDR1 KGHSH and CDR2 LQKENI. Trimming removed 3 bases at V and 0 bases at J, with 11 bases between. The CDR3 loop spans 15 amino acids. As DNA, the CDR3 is TGTGCCAGCTCACCCGGGGGGCAGATGAACACTGAAGCTTTCTTT. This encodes CASSPGGQMNTEAFF.

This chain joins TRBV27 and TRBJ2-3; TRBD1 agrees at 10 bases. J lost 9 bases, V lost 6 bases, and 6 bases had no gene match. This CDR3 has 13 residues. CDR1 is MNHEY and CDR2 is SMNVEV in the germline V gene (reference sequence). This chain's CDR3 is CASRGQGEGTQYF. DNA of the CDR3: TGTGCCAGCAGAGGACAGGGGGAGGGGACGCAGTATTTT.

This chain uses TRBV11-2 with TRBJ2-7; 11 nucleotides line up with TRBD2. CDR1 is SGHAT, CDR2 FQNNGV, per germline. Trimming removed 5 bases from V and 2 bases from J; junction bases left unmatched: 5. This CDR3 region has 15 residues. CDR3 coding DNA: TGTGCCAGCAGCCCTGGGACTAGCGGCCCCTACGAGCAGTACTTC. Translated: CASSPGTSGPYEQYF. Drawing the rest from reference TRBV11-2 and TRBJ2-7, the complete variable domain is EAGVAQSPRYKIIEKRQSVAFWCNPISGHATLYWYQQILGQGPKLLIQFQNNGVVDDSQLPKDRFSAERLKGVDSTLKIQPAKLEDSAVYLCASSPGTSGPYEQYFGPGTRLTVT.

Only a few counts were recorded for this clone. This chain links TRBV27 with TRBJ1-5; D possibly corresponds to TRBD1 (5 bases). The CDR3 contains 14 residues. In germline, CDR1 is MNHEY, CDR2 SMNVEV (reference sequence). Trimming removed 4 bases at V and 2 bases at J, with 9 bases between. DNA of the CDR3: TGTGCCAGCAGTTGGCGGGACGGCAATCAGCCCCAGCATTTT. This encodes CASSWRDGNQPQHF.

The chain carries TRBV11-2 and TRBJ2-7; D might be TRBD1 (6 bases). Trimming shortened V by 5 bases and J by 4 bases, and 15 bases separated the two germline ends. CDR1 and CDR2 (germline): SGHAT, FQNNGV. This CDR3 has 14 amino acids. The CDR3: CASSPSGQLYEQYF. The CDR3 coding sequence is TGTGCCAGCAGCCCTTCGGGACAACTGTACGAGCAGTACTTC.

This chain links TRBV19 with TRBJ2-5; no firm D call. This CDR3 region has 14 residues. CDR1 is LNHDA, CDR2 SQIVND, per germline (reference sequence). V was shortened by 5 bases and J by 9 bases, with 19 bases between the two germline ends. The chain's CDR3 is CASSFQRSSQAQYF. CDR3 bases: TGTGCCAGTAGTTTTCAGAGGAGCTCTCAAGCCCAGTACTTC. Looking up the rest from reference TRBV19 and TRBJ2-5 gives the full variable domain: DGGITQSPKYLFRKEGQNVTLSCEQNLNHDAMYWYRQDPGQGLRLIYYSQIVNDFQKGDIAEGYSVSREKKESFPLTVTSAQKNPTAFYLCASSFQRSSQAQYFGPGTRLLVL.